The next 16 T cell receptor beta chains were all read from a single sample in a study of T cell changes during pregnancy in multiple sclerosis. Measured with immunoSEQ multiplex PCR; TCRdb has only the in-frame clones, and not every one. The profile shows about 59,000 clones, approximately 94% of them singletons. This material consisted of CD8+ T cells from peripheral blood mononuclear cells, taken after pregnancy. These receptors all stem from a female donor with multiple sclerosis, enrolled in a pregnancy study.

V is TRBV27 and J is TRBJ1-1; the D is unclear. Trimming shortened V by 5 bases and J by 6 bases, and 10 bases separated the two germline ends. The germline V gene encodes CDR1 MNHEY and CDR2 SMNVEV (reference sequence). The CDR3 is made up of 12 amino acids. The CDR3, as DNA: TGTGCCAGCAGTACAAACCGTGCTGAAGCTTTCTTT. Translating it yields CASSTNRAEAFF.

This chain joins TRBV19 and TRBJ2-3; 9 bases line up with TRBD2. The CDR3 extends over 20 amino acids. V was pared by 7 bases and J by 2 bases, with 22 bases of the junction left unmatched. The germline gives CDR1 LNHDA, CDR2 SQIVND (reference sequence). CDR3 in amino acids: CASTPKTRDGTSSPTDTQYF. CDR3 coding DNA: TGTGCCAGTACCCCGAAGACCCGTGATGGGACTAGCAGCCCCACAGATACGCAGTATTTT.

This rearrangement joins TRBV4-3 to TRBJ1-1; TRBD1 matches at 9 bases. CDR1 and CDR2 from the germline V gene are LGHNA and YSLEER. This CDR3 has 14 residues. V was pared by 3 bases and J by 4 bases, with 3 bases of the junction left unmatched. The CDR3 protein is CASSQPQGATEAFF. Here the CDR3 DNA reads TGCGCCAGCAGCCAGCCACAGGGGGCCACTGAAGCTTTCTTT.

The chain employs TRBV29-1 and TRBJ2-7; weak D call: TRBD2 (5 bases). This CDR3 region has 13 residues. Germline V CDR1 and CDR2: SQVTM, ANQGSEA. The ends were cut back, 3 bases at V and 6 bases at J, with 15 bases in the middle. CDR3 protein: CSVEPRTAGEQYF. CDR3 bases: TGCAGCGTTGAGCCCAGAACGGCGGGCGAGCAGTACTTC.

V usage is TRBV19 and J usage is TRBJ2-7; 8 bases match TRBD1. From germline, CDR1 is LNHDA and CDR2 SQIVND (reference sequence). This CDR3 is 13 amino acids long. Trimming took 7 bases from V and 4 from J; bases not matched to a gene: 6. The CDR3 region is CASNPGGGYEQYF. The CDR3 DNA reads TGTGCCAGTAATCCAGGGGGCGGGTACGAGCAGTACTTC.

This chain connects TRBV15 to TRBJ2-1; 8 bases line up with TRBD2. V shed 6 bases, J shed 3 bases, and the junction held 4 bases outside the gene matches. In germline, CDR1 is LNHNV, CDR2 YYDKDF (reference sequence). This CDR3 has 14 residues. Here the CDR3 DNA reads TGTGCCACCAGAGCGGGAGAGGACTACAATGAGCAGTTCTTC. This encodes CATRAGEDYNEQFF.

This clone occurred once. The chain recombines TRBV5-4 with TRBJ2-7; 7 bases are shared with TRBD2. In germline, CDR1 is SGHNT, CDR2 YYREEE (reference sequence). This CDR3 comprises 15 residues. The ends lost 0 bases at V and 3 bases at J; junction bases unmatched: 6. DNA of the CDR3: TGTGCCAGCAGCTTGGGGACTAGTTCGAGCTACGAGCAGTACTTC. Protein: CASSLGTSSSYEQYF.

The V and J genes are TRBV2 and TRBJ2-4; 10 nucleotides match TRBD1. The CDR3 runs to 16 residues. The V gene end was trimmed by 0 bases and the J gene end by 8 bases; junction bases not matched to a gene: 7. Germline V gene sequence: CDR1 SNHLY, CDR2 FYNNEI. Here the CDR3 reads CASSEALGDRGYIQYF. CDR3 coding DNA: TGTGCCAGCAGTGAAGCGCTTGGGGACAGGGGTTACATTCAGTACTTC.

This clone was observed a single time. The CDR3 DNA reads TGCGCCAGCAGCCAAGGGACAGGGACAGGCTACGAGCAGTACTTC. Encoded protein: CASSQGTGTGYEQYF. This chain uses TRBV4-3 with TRBJ2-7; 8 positions agree with TRBD1. CDR1 is LGHNA, CDR2 YSLEER, per germline. Trimming cost V 1 base and J 3 bases; bases outside gene matches: 5. CDR3 length equals 15 residues.

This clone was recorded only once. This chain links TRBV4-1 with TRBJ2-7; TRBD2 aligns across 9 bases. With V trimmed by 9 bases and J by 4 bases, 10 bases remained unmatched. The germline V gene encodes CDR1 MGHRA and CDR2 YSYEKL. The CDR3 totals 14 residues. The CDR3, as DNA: TGCGCCAGTAGCGCTAGCGGGACTTGGTACGAGCAGTACTTC. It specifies CASSASGTWYEQYF.

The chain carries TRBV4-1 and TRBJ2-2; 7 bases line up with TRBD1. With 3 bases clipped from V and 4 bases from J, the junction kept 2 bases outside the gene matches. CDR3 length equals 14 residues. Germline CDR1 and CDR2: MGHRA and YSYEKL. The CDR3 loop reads CASSQGQITGELFF. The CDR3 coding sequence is TGCGCCAGCAGCCAGGGACAGATCACCGGGGAGCTGTTTTTT.

This CDR3 is CASSIYGQGSEQYF. The CDR3 bases are TGTGCCAGTAGTATCTATGGACAGGGAAGCGAGCAGTACTTC. The chain joins TRBV19 to TRBJ2-7; 8 nucleotides align to TRBD1. Germline CDR1 LNHDA, CDR2 SQIVND (reference sequence). The CDR3 runs to 14 residues. J gave up 6 bases and V 3 bases, and 7 bases lay outside the gene matches.

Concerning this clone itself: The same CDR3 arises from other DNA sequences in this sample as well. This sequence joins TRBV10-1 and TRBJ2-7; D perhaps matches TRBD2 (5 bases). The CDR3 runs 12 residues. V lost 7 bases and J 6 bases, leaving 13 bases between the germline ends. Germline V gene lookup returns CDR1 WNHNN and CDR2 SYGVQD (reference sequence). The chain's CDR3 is CASMSRGVEQYF. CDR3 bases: TGCGCCAGCATGAGCCGGGGAGTCGAGCAGTACTTC.

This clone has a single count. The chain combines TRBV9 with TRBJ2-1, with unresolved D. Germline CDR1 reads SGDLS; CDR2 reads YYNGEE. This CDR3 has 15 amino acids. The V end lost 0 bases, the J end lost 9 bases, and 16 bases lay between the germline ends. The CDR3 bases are TGTGCCAGCAGCGTAGCCCGGGTCAGCAGCACTGAGCAGTTCTTC. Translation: CASSVARVSSTEQFF.

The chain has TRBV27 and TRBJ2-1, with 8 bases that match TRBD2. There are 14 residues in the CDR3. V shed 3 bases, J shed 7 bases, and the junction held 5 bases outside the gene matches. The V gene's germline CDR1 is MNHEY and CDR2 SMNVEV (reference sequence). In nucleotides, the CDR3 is TGTGCCAGCAGTTTTAGCGGGGCGTTTAATGAGCAGTTCTTC. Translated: CASSFSGAFNEQFF.

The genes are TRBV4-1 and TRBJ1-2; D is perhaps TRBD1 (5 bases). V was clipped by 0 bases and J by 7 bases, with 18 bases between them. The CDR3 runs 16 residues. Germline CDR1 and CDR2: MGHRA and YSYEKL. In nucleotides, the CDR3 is TGCGCCAGCAGCCAAGACATGTGGCAGGGCGCCGCTGGCTACACCTTC. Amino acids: CASSQDMWQGAAGYTF.